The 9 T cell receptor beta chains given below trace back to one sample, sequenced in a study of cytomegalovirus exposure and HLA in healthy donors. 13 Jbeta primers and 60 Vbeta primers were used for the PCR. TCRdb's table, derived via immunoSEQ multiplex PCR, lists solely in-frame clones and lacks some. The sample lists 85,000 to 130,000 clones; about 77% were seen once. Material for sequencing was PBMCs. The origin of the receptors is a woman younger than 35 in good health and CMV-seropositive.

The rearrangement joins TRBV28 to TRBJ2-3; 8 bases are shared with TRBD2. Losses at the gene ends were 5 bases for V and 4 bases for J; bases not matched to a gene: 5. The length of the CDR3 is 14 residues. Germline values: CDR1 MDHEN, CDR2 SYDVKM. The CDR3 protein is CASSPGGEADTQYF. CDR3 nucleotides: TGTGCCAGCAGTCCGGGGGGGGAAGCAGATACGCAGTATTTT.

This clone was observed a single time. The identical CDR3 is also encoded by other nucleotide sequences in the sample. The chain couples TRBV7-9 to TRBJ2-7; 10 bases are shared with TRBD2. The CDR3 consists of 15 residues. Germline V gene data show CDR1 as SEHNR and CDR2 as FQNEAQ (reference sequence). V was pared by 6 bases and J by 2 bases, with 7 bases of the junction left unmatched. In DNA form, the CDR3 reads TGTGCCAGCAGTCCAAGGACTAGCGGAGCCTACGAGCAGTACTTC. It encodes CASSPRTSGAYEQYF.

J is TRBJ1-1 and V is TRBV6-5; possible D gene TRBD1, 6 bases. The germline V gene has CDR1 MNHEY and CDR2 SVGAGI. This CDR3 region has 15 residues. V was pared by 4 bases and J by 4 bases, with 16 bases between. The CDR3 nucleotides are TGTGCCAGCAGTTCCCCACCGGTGGGGGCCACTGAAGCTTTCTTT. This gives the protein CASSSPPVGATEAFF.

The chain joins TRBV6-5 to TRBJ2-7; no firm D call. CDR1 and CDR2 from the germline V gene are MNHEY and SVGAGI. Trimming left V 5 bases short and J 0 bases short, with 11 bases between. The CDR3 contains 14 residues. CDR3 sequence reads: CASSGQHISYEQYF. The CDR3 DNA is TGTGCCAGCAGTGGGCAGCACATCTCCTACGAGCAGTACTTC.

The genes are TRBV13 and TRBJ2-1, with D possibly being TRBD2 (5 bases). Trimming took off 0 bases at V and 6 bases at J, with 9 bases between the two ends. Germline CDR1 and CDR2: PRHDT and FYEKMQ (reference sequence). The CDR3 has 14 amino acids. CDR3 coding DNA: TGTGCCAGCAGCTTAGGGGCTAGCCCCAATGAGCAGTTCTTC. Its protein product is CASSLGASPNEQFF.

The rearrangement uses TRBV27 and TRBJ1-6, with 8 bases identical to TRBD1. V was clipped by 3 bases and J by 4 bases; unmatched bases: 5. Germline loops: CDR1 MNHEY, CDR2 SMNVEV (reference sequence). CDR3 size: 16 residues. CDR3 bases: TGTGCCAGCAGTTTTTCGGGACAGGCTTATAATTCACCCCTCCACTTT. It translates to CASSFSGQAYNSPLHF.

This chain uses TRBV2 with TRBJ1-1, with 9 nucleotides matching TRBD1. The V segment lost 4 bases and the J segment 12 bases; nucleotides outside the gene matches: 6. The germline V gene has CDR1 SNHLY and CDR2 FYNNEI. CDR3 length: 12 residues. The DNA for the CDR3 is TGTGCCAGCAGTGTCCGGGACAGGGAAACTTTCTTT. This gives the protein CASSVRDRETFF.

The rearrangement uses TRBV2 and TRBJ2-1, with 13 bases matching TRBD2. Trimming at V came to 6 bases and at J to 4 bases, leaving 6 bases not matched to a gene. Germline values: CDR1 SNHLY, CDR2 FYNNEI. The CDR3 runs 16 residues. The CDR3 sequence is CASRGTSGKVYNEQFF. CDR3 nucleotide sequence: TGTGCCAGCAGGGGGACTAGCGGGAAGGTATACAATGAGCAGTTCTTC. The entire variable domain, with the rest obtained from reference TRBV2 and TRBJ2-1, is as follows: EPEVTQTPSHQVTQMGQEVILRCVPISNHLYFYWYRQILGQKVEFLVSFYNNEISEKSEIFDDQFSVERPDGSNFTLKIRSTKLEDSAMYFCASRGTSGKVYNEQFFGPGTRLTVL.

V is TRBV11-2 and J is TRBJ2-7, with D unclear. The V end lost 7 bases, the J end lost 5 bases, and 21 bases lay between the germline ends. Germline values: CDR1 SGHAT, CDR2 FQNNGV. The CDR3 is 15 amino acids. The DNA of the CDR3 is TGTGCCAGCACCCCAACGCAATACCCGGCGGACGAGCAGTACTTC. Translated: CASTPTQYPADEQYF.